Following are 23 T cell receptor beta chains from one sample sequenced in a study of blood T cell repertoires in COVID-19. The method was immunoSEQ multiplex PCR; TCRdb's version includes in-frame clones alone and lacks a portion of them. This sample has approximately 110,000 clones, with 80% to 90% found just once. Sequences were obtained from peripheral blood. These receptor sequences come from a man aged 35 to 55 with acute or convalescent COVID-19.

DNA for the CDR3: TGTGCCAGTAGTCAGGGCTATCGGTACTCCGAGCAGTACTTC. This encodes CASSQGYRYSEQYF. The V and J genes are TRBV19 and TRBJ2-7; TRBD1 is a possible D gene (5 bases). The length of the CDR3 is 14 residues. The germline gives CDR1 LNHDA, CDR2 SQIVND (reference sequence). V was clipped by 5 bases and J by 6 bases, with 17 bases between them.

The CDR3 region is CASSWLAGVGYNEQFF. The DNA of the CDR3 is TGCGCCAGCAGTTGGCTAGCGGGAGTAGGTTACAATGAGCAGTTCTTC. The rearrangement joins TRBV5-1 to TRBJ2-1; 10 bases match TRBD2. V shed 5 bases and J 4 bases; nucleotides not matched to a gene: 9. Germline loops: CDR1 SGHRS, CDR2 YFSETQ. This CDR3 has 16 residues.

The chain employs TRBV3-1 (or the pseudogene TRBV3-2) and TRBJ2-7; 7 bases match TRBD2. Per germline, CDR1 LGHDT and CDR2 YNNKEL (reference sequence). The CDR3 loop spans 15 amino acids. Germline trimming cut 3 bases from V and 0 bases from J; bases unmatched to any gene: 5. CDR3 amino acids: CASSQSLAASYEQYF. The CDR3 DNA reads as TGTGCCAGCAGCCAGAGTCTAGCGGCCTCCTACGAGCAGTACTTC.

The V and J genes are TRBV14 and TRBJ2-2; D remains unclear. The CDR3 runs 14 residues. Germline CDR1 is SGHDN and CDR2 is FVKESK. Trimming left V 3 bases short and J 1 base short, with 6 bases between. The CDR3 loop is CASSQYWNTGELFF. DNA of the CDR3: TGTGCCAGCAGCCAGTACTGGAACACCGGGGAGCTGTTTTTT.

This sequence joins TRBV27 and TRBJ2-1; 14 bases agree with TRBD2. Germline loops: CDR1 MNHEY, CDR2 SMNVEV (reference sequence). The CDR3 runs to 15 residues. V lost 4 bases, J lost 14 bases, and 10 bases stayed unmatched. CDR3 amino acids: CASSSVTSGRARKFF. DNA of the CDR3: TGTGCCAGCAGTTCCGTGACTAGCGGGAGGGCGCGGAAGTTCTTC.

The gene calls are TRBV6-6 and TRBJ2-3; unclear D gene. CDR3 length equals 15 residues. CDR1 and CDR2 (germline): MNHNY, SVGAGI (reference sequence). V gave up 5 bases and J gave up 0 bases, with 12 bases separating them. Here the CDR3 DNA reads TGTGCCAGCAGTCCTCGCTCAACTAGCACAGATACGCAGTATTTT. Its protein is CASSPRSTSTDTQYF.

The gene calls are TRBV27 and TRBJ1-3; 7 bases are a match to TRBD1. The CDR3 runs to 14 residues. V gave up 5 bases and J gave up 0 bases; unmatched junction bases: 1. Germline V lookup: CDR1 MNHEY, CDR2 SMNVEV (reference sequence). The DNA of the CDR3 is TGTGCCAGCAGTAGACAGGGCTCTGGAAACACCATATATTTT. It codes for CASSRQGSGNTIYF.

The V call is TRBV9, the J call TRBJ1-1, with 7 positions matching TRBD1. Germline CDR1 and CDR2: SGDLS and YYNGEE. The CDR3 has 15 amino acids. Germline trimming cut 2 bases from V and 1 base from J; bases unmatched to any gene: 5. CDR3 loop: CASSVTGTENTEAFF. For the CDR3, the DNA is TGTGCCAGCAGCGTGACCGGGACAGAGAACACTGAAGCTTTCTTT. Complete variable domain (other parts from reference TRBV9 and TRBJ1-1): DSGVTQTPKHLITATGQRVTLRCSPRSGDLSVYWYQQSLDQGLQFLIQYYNGEERAKGNILERFSAQQFPDLHSELNLSSLELGDSALYFCASSVTGTENTEAFFGQGTRLTVV.

The rearrangement uses TRBV6-5 and TRBJ1-5; D ambiguous. Deletions cut 5 bases from V and 0 bases from J, with 5 bases between. Looked up from germline, CDR1 is MNHEY and CDR2 is SVGAGI. The CDR3 is 13 residues long. The CDR3, as DNA: TGTGCCAGCAGTCGTTATAGCAATCAGCCCCAGCATTTT. Its protein product is CASSRYSNQPQHF.

V and J are TRBV7-9 and TRBJ2-2, with 7 bases that match TRBD1. V lost 1 base to trimming and J lost 4 bases; unmatched junction nucleotides: 12. This CDR3 region has 18 residues. Germline-derived CDR1 and CDR2 are SEHNR and FQNEAQ (reference sequence). CDR3 nucleotide sequence: TGTGCCAGCAGCTTAGTCCTACACCGGGACAGACTCACCGGGGAGCTGTTTTTT. Residues: CASSLVLHRDRLTGELFF.

V gene TRBV18 combines with J gene TRBJ2-3, with D possibly TRBD1 on 6 matching bases. Germline CDR1 reads KGHSH; CDR2 reads LQKENI. The CDR3 is made up of 14 amino acids. Trimming shortened V by 1 base and J by 6 bases, and 11 bases separated the two germline ends. The CDR3 is CASSPQGVWDTQYF. In DNA, the CDR3 is TGTGCCAGCTCACCACAGGGGGTGTGGGATACGCAGTATTTT.

On this clone itself: In the same sample, other DNA sequences code for this CDR3. V and J are TRBV18 and TRBJ1-1, with a possible D match to TRBD1 (6 bases). The germline V and J ends were trimmed by 3 bases and 3 bases, with 8 bases remaining between them. The CDR3 loop spans 13 amino acids. Germline lookup yields CDR1 KGHSH and CDR2 LQKENI. CDR3 protein: CASSPNRDTEAFF. CDR3 coding DNA: TGTGCCAGCTCACCTAACAGGGACACTGAAGCTTTCTTT.

This clone came up a few times. As DNA, the CDR3 is TGTGCCAGCAGTGGGCCTATAACAGACACTAGGCTGTTTTTT. It codes for CASSGPITDTRLFF. The chain recombines TRBV28 with TRBJ1-4; no clear D. The germline V and J ends were trimmed by 5 bases and 14 bases, with 21 bases remaining between them. Germline CDR1 is MDHEN and CDR2 is SYDVKM. This CDR3 has 14 amino acids.

Only one count was recorded for this clone. This rearrangement joins TRBV6-5 to TRBJ1-2, with 10 bases that match TRBD1. The CDR3 contains 14 residues. CDR1 is MNHEY, CDR2 SVGAGI, per germline. V was clipped by 5 bases and J by 8 bases; unmatched bases: 8. CDR3 nucleotides: TGTGCCAGCAGTCCATGGACAGGGGGGGACGGCTACACCTTC. Translating gives CASSPWTGGDGYTF.

The chain joins TRBV11-1 to TRBJ2-7, with TRBD1 matching 7 bases. The germline CDR1 and CDR2 sequences are SGHAT and FQDESV (reference sequence). The CDR3 sequence is 13 residues long. The V gene end was trimmed by 0 bases and the J gene end by 4 bases; junction bases not matched to a gene: 0. CDR3 in DNA: TGTGCCAGCAGCTTAGCGACAGGGTACGAGCAGTACTTC. Its protein product is CASSLATGYEQYF.

This chain links TRBV5-1 with TRBJ2-3, with 7 positions matching TRBD1. The germline gives CDR1 SGHRS, CDR2 YFSETQ. With 4 bases clipped from V and 2 bases from J, the junction kept 4 bases outside the gene matches. The CDR3 runs to 14 residues. The CDR3 bases are TGCGCCAGCAGCGAGGGACAGACCACAGATACGCAGTATTTT. Its translation: CASSEGQTTDTQYF.

Only a few counts were recorded for this clone. The junction departs from the called germline gene at one end, perhaps through a read error. The chain links TRBV11-2 to TRBJ2-7; TRBD1 aligns across 9 bases. This CDR3 is built from 11 residues. CDR1 SGHAT and CDR2 FQNNGV come from the germline V gene. The DNA for the CDR3 is TGTGCCAGCAGCCAAGGACAGGGGCTCACCTTC. Translated: CASSQGQGLTF.

The chain carries TRBV7-3 and TRBJ2-1; tentative D call: TRBD1 (5 bases). Trimming removed 3 bases at V and 0 bases at J, with 12 bases between. Germline lookup yields CDR1 SGHTA and CDR2 FQGTGA. This CDR3 is built from 16 residues. CDR3 coding DNA: TGTGCCAGCAGCTTGACAGCAGCGAGCTCCTACAATGAGCAGTTCTTC. It translates to CASSLTAASSYNEQFF.

The rearrangement uses TRBV2 and TRBJ1-6, with D hard to call. This CDR3 is built from 15 residues. Trimming pared 4 bases from V and 5 bases from J, leaving 12 bases between. CDR1 is SNHLY and CDR2 is FYNNEI in the germline V gene. CDR3 sequence reads: CASSGLESDNSPLHF. CDR3 bases: TGTGCCAGCAGTGGATTGGAGAGTGATAATTCACCCCTCCACTTT.

This chain joins TRBV28 and TRBJ1-2; D not resolved. With 6 bases removed from V and 4 bases from J, the gap between germline ends came to 15 bases. The CDR3 length is 14 residues. Germline CDR1 is MDHEN and CDR2 is SYDVKM. Here the CDR3 reads CASRQTGGSYGYTF. The CDR3 nucleotides are TGTGCCAGCAGACAAACCGGCGGTTCCTATGGCTACACCTTC.

V usage is TRBV28 and J usage is TRBJ2-1, with D perhaps matching TRBD2 (6 bases). CDR1 is MDHEN, CDR2 SYDVKM, per germline. CDR3 length: 13 residues. In DNA, the CDR3 is TGTGGGACCCGGGGGTTAGGCCTTAATGAGCAGTTCTTC. Translation gives CGTRGLGLNEQFF.

This clone was picked up a small number of times. The gene calls are TRBV21-1 and TRBJ2-3; the listed D gene, TRBD2, was not tested against the DNA. TRBV21-1 is designated a pseudogene. This CDR3 is built from 16 residues. CDR3 coding DNA: TGTGCCAGCAGCAAAGGGGGACGGGAGATGACAGATACGCAGTATTTT. This codes for CASSKGGREMTDTQYF.

The chain carries TRBV24-1 and TRBJ2-2, with D hard to call. This CDR3 contains 14 residues. CDR1 and CDR2 from the germline V gene are KGHDR and SFDVKD. V was pared by 7 bases and J by 1 base, with 9 bases between. This CDR3 reads CATSHHLNTGELFF. In DNA, the CDR3 is TGTGCCACCAGCCATCACTTGAACACCGGGGAGCTGTTTTTT.